This TCR beta chain was sequenced for a study of blood T cell repertoires in COVID-19. Two negative PCRs, clearance, or symptom resolution were required of recovered Cohort 3 donors. TCRdb's table, derived via immunoSEQ multiplex PCR, lists solely in-frame clones and lacks some. The sample lists about 350,000 clones; roughly 87% were seen once. Trimming removed 3 bases from V and 2 bases from J; junction bases left unmatched: 6. The CDR3 is made up of 15 amino acids. Germline V gene lookup returns CDR1 SGHNT and CDR2 YENEEA. This sequence joins TRBV11-3 and TRBJ2-7, with 8 bases identical to TRBD1. The sequencing sample was made of PBMCs or T cells enriched from blood (not recorded which). The source of this sequence is a woman in her thirties who had recovered from COVID-19. CDR3 sequence (DNA): TGTGCCAGCAGCTTCCGACAGGGGTTCCCCTACGAGCAGTACTTC. Encoded protein: CASSFRQGFPYEQYF.